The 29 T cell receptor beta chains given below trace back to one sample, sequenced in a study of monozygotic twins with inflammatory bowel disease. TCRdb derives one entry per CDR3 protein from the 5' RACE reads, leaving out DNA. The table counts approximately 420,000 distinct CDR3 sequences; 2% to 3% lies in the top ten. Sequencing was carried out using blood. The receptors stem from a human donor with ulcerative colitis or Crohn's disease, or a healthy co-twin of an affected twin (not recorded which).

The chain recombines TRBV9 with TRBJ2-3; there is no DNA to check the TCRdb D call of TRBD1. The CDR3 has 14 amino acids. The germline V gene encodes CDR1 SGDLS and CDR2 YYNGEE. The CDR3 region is CASSGGQATDTQYF.

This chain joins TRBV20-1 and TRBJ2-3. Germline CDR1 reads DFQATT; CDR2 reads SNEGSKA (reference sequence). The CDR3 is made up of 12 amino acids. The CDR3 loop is CSAPRSTDTQYF.

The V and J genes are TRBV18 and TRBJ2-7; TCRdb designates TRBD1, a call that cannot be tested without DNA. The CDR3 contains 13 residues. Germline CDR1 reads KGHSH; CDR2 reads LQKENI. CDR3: CASSLDSAYEQYF.

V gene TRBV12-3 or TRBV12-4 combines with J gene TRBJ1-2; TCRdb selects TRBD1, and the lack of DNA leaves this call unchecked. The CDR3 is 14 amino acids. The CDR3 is CASSIRASNYGYTF.

Here the CDR3 reads CATSRASGSRETQYF. The chain couples TRBV27 to TRBJ2-5; TCRdb's D call, TRBD2, is unchecked because there is no DNA. This CDR3 comprises 15 residues. Germline CDR1 is MNHEY and CDR2 is SMNVEV (reference sequence).

CDR3 loop: CASTPLSGLDGYTF. The V and J genes are TRBV19 and TRBJ1-2; no DNA is available, so the TRBD1 call from TCRdb remains unchecked. Looked up from germline, CDR1 is LNHDA and CDR2 is SQIVND (reference sequence). CDR3 size: 14 residues. The complete variable domain, with remaining parts taken from reference TRBV19 and TRBJ1-2, reads DGGITQSPKYLFRKEGQNVTLSCEQNLNHDAMYWYRQDPGQGLRLIYYSQIVNDFQKGDIAEGYSVSREKKESFPLTVTSAQKNPTAFYLCASTPLSGLDGYTFGSGTRLTVV.

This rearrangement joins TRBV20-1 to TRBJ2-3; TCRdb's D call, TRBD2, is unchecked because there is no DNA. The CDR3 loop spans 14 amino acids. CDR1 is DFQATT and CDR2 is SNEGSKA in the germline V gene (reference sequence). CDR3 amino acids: CSARGASGGAAQYF.

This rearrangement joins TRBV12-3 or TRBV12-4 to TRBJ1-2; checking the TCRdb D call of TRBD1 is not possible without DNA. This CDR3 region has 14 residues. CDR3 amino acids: CASSPLGGNYGYTF.

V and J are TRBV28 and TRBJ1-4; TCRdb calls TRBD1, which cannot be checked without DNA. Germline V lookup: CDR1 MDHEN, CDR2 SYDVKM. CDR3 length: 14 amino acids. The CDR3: CASSSPTTNEKLFF.

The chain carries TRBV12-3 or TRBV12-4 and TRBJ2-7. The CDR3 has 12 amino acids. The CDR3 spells CASGRGSYEQYF.

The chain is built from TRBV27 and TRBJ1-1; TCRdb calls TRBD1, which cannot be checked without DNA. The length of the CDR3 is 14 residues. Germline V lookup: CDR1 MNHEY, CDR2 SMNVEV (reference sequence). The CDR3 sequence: CASSSRGLGTEAFF.

Here the CDR3 reads CASSLFGTNQPQHF. The genes are TRBV27 and TRBJ1-5. This CDR3 region has 14 residues. Per germline, CDR1 MNHEY and CDR2 SMNVEV (reference sequence).

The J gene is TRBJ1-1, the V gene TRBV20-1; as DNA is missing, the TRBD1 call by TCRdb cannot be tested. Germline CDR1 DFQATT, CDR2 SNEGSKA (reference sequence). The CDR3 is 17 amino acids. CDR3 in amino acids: CSASSTGREFLGTEAFF.

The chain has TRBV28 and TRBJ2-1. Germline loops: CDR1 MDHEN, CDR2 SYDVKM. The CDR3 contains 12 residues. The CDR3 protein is CASSSDSIRQFF. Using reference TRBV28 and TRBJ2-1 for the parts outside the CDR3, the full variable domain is DVKVTQSSRYLVKRTGEKVFLECVQDMDHENMFWYRQDPGLGLRLIYFSYDVKMKEKGDIPEGYSVSREKKERFSLILESASTNQTSMYLCASSSDSIRQFFGPGTRLTVL.

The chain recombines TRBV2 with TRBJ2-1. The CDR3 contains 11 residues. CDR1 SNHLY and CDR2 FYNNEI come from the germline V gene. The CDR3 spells CASGSYNEQFF.

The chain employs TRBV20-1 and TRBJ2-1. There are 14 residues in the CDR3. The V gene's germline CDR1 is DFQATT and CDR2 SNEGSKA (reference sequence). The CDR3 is CSARDTTFYNEQFF.

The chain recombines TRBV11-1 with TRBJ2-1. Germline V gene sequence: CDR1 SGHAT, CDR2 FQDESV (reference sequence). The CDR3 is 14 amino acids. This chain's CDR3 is CASSLVGPFNEQFF.

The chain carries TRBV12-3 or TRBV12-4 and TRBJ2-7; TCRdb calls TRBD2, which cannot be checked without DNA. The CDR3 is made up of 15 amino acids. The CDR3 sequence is CASSLGLAGDHEQYF.

The CDR3 sequence is CATSRDLDTAIYGYTF. The chain joins TRBV15 to TRBJ1-2; TCRdb outputs TRBD1, but without DNA this stays unchecked. Germline V gene data show CDR1 as LNHNV and CDR2 as YYDKDF (reference sequence). The CDR3 runs 16 residues.

This CDR3 is CASSLRREGAPLHF. This chain uses TRBV11-2 with TRBJ1-6. CDR1 is SGHAT and CDR2 is FQNNGV in the germline V gene. The CDR3 extends over 14 amino acids.

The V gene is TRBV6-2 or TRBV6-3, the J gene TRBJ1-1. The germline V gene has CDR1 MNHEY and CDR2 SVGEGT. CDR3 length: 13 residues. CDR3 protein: CASSYWGNTEAFF.

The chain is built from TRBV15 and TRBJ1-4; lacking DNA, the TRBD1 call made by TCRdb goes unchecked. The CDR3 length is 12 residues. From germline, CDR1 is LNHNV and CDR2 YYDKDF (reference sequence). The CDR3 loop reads CATRQGGEKLFF.

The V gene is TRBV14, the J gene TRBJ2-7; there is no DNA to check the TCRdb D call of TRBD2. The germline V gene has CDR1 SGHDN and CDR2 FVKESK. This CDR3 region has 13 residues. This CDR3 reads CASSPRLADEQYF.

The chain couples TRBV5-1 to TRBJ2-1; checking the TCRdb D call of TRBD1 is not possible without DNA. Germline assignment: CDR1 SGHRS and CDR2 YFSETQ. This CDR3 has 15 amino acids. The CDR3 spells CASSEFSGTRSGQFF.

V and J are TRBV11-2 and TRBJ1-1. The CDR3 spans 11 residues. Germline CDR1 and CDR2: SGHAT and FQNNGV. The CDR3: CASSVAEKAFF.

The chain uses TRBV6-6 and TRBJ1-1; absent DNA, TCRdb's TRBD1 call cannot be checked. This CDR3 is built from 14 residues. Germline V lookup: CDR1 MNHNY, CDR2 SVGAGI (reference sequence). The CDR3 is CASSPGPKGTEAFF.

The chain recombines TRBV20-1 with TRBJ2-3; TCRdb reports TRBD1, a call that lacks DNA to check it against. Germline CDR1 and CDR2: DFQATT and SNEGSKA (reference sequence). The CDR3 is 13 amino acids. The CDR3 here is CSASGGATDTQYF.

The chain's CDR3 is CASSSKGSGANVLTF. This rearrangement joins TRBV6-5 to TRBJ2-6. This CDR3 has 15 amino acids. CDR1 MNHEY and CDR2 SVGAGI come from the germline V gene.

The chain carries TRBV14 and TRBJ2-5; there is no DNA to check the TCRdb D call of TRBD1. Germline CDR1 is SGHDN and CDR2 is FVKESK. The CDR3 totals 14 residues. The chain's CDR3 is CASSQAAGGETQYF.